This T cell receptor beta chain was documented in a study of robustness of blood B and T cell sequencing (dated by TCRdb to about 2018). About the full investigation: The study aimed to determine how much peripheral blood is needed to reliably characterize an individual's TCRbeta and IgG repertoires. In each of the approximately 10 independently drawn blood samples, TCRbeta and IgG repertoires were quantified. For technical replicates, two replicate TCRbeta cDNA libraries were prepared from one shared RNA pool that came from a single 10 ml draw. What the work shows at the level of the full study, not this receptor alone: Pooling tubes did not make the overlap of rare TCRbeta clonotypes any better, which implies that much larger blood volumes would be needed to capture those rare clonotypes. The TCRbeta rarefaction curves did not fully level off, which suggests either under-sequencing or many low-abundance clonotypes. When technical replicate libraries were compared, about 95% of the top 10,000 TCRbeta clonotypes in one library also turned up in the other. Coverage of the top 10,000 TCRbeta clonotypes approached saturation when 3 or 4 tubes (roughly 26-45 ml blood) were combined. Because EDTA tubes had to be fractionated immediately, the use of EDTA tubes in multi-site collections was limited. Every single 10 ml sample contained the 1,000 most abundant TCRbeta clonotypes from the pooled draws. Evidence of cross-contamination, likely caused by batch processing, was seen in one pair of TCRbeta libraries, and the UMI-sequence pairs shared between the two libraries were removed.

As to this clonotype: Its antigen is not yet known. Nothing much larger sits one base from this clone, and base qualities are not available.

TCRbeta repertoires were measured from mRNA instead of genomic DNA, an approach that captures expressed receptors. Without cell sorting, buffy coat leukocytes were collected into Trizol, and RNA was extracted using the Direct-zol RNA MiniPrep Plus kit. EDTA blood tubes were spun right away at 4 degrees C to separate plasma, buffy coat and red blood cells. Library method: PCR. The reads were generated on an Illumina MiSeq. SMARTScribe reverse transcriptase and a 5' template-switch oligo, by which a universal priming site was added, were used for cDNA synthesis. The template-switch oligo carried a 12-nucleotide random unique molecular identifier (UMI) that tagged each cDNA molecule. During reverse transcription, chain-specific reverse primers targeted TCRbeta transcripts. Uracil DNA glycosylase treatment was used to remove residual template-switch adapters, and a Qiagen MinElute kit was used to purify the cDNA. For the first PCR, approximately 25 cycles were run with KAPA HiFi HotStart ReadyMix and step-out primers, split across four 50 ul reactions. First-round PCR products were gel-purified before further amplification. Illumina Nextera adapters were attached in a second PCR of around 8 cycles, and the libraries were then purified and pooled. A 50-nucleotide 5' read captured the UMI barcode for each TCRbeta molecule. Under the source paper's analysis protocol: Reads were grouped by UMI into consensus reads using the MIGEC toolkit. Forward and reverse consensus reads were merged with PEAR to produce final reads. Identical UMI-sequence pairs shared across libraries were treated as cross-sample contamination and removed by a custom decontamination script. V(D)J assignment and CDR3 extraction were performed with MIGMAP, a wrapper around IgBLAST. A TCR clonotype was defined as sharing the same V gene, J gene and CDR3 amino acid sequence, and CDR1 and CDR2 were not sequenced. Using fastp trimming at Q25 and MiXCR clonotype assembly, TCRdb reanalyzed the public sequencing data and kept in-frame beta chains. A single entry per CDR3 protein holds the most common genes and DNA from its merged rows. The V and J calls follow TCRdb's processing rather than the paper's. The table for this sample lists about 2,000 distinct CDR3 sequences; around 70% of them were counted only once. The top ten clonotypes cover 40% to 50% of the sample.

CDR3 length: 13 amino acids, cysteine to phenylalanine. Of all the DNA, just the CDR3 is kept, 39 bases in frame from base 1. Cut back by 4 bases and 3 bases, the V and J ends lie 9 bases apart. For CDR1 and CDR2, the germline V gene lists MNHEY and SVGAGI. The V gene is TRBV6-5 and the J gene is TRBJ1-1, with the D gene call left open. The TCR sequence derives from a human donor in good health. Specimen: peripheral blood. Read as DNA, the sequence is TGTGCCAGCAGTTTCCGTCGGGACACTGAAGCTTTCTTT. Its protein is CASSFRRDTEAFF.